This T cell receptor (beta chain) was sequenced during a study of blood T cells in healthy people across ages. Per germline, CDR1 DFQATT and CDR2 SNEGSKA (reference sequence). This CDR3 has 13 amino acids. V dropped 6 bases and J dropped 2 bases, with 12 bases sitting between them. The use of a sample-barcoded 5' primer and a J-beta primer mix characterized a second PCR of roughly 7 to 12 cycles. TCRdb redid the calling of the 5' RACE reads with MiXCR, one entry per CDR3 protein. The sample lists around 1,000,000 distinct CDR3 sequences; about 25% were seen once. This clonotype was detected only once. Another study also made use of these data, one on T cells of mothers and their children.

This receptor was identified in a girl aged 2 to 10 in good health. Material: blood. The chain carries TRBV20-1 and TRBJ2-3; no clear D. CDR3 region: CSANSGSTDTQYF. CDR3 in DNA: TGCAGTGCAAACTCCGGGTCCACAGATACGCAGTATTTT.